This T cell receptor beta chain was profiled in a study of chemoradiotherapy in HPV16-positive cancers. Study context: Candidate HPV-specific clones and shared TCR motifs came from two HPV16-positive patients. Whole-study results and caveats: Candidate HPV-specific clones and E7-related TCR motifs grew in tumor during treatment. In HPV16-positive patients, HPV-responsive T-cell expansion tracked better recurrence-free survival.

Profiling relied on immunoSEQ multiplex PCR, and the TCRdb table lists in-frame clones only, not all of them. The table includes about 14,000 clones, about nine tenths detected once. About this clone itself: The antigen is not known.

Over chemoradiotherapy, repertoires were sampled more than once. This sequence originates from a human donor with HPV-associated anogenital cancer. Sequences were derived from tumor tissue, sampled from a patient who underwent chemoradiotherapy.

The CDR3 DNA reads TGTGCCAGCTCACCACCGGGGGGACAGGGGGCCACTGAAGCTTTCTTT. This sequence encodes CASSPPGGQGATEAFF. The genes are TRBV18 and TRBJ1-1; 12 bases are shared with TRBD1. The CDR3 covers 16 residues. The germline gives CDR1 KGHSH, CDR2 LQKENI. Losses at the gene ends were 0 bases for V and 4 bases for J; bases not matched to a gene: 3.